Listed below are T cell receptor beta chains from one sample, sequenced in a study of beta chain features in type 1 diabetes. The method was immunoSEQ multiplex PCR; TCRdb's version includes in-frame clones alone and lacks a portion of them. This sample has a few hundred thousand clones, with 12% to 15% found just once. The sample comprised central memory CD4+ T cells from blood. The source of these receptors is a man aged 25-45 years in good health. The CDR3 runs from the conserved cysteine through the conserved F or W. The D gene is left open where the match is weak. Clone sizes are given selectively: once, few, many, or a class where the clone is expanded.

CDR3: CASSLGTNQETQYF; DNA: TGCGCCAGCAGCTTGGGGACTAACCAAGAGACCCAGTACTTC; D: NA; J: TRBJ2-5; size: few; V: TRBV5-1
CDR3: CASSPDREWQPQHF; DNA: TGTGCCAGCTCACCTGACCGGGAGTGGCAGCCCCAGCATTTT; D: NA; J: TRBJ1-5; size: many; V: TRBV18
CDR3: CASSFDRATEAFF; DNA: TGTGCCAGCAGCTTCGACAGGGCCACTGAAGCTTTCTTT; D: TRBD1; J: TRBJ1-1; size: few; V: TRBV5-6
CDR3: CASSLRARQGQVWSGNTIYF; DNA: TGTGCCAGCAGTTTAAGGGCTCGACAGGGGCAGGTTTGGTCTGGAAACACCATATATTTT; D: TRBD1; J: TRBJ1-3; size: NA; V: TRBV27
CDR3: CATRLGDSRRPLHF; DNA: TGTGCCACAAGGTTAGGGGACTCCCGGCGTCCCCTCCACTTT; D: NA; J: TRBJ1-6; size: many; V: TRBV6-5
CDR3: CASSIGLAGTYEQYF; DNA: TGTGCCAGTAGTATAGGGCTAGCGGGAACCTACGAGCAGTACTTC; D: TRBD2; J: TRBJ2-7; size: many; V: TRBV19
CDR3: CASSLGGSLNNEQFF; DNA: TGTGCCAGCAGTTTGGGCGGGAGCCTCAACAATGAGCAGTTCTTC; D: TRBD2; J: TRBJ2-1; size: few; V: TRBV6-6
CDR3: CASSLARVTGELFF; DNA: TGTGCCAGCAGCTTAGCTCGGGTCACCGGGGAGCTGTTTTTT; D: NA; J: TRBJ2-2; size: few; V: TRBV7-2
CDR3: CASSLDGSLREQFF; DNA: TGTGCCAGCAGCTTAGATGGGTCCTTGAGGGAGCAGTTCTTC; D: NA; J: TRBJ2-1; size: many; V: TRBV7-9
CDR3: CASSYGFLDTQYF; DNA: TGTGCCAGCAGCTATGGGTTCCTGGATACGCAGTATTTT; D: NA; J: TRBJ2-3; size: NA; V: TRBV4-2
CDR3: CASSYSGTDRREQFF; DNA: TGTGCCAGCAGTTACTCCGGGACGGACCGGCGTGAGCAGTTCTTC; D: NA; J: TRBJ2-1; size: few; V: TRBV6-6
CDR3: CASSPSLAGGIDTQYF; DNA: TGTGCTAGCAGCCCCTCACTAGCGGGAGGAATAGATACGCAGTATTTT; D: TRBD2; J: TRBJ2-3; size: NA; V: TRBV7-7
CDR3: CASTQQGGGTEAFF; DNA: TGTGCCAGCACCCAACAGGGGGGGGGCACTGAAGCTTTCTTT; D: TRBD1; J: TRBJ1-1; size: NA; V: TRBV2
CDR3: CASSLEVTGNEQFF; DNA: TGTGCCAGCAGCTTAGAGGTCACCGGGAATGAGCAGTTCTTC; D: NA; J: TRBJ2-1; size: few; V: TRBV11-2
CDR3: CASSLGHPTDTQYF; DNA: TGTGCCAGCAGTCTAGGGCACCCCACAGATACGCAGTATTTT; D: NA; J: TRBJ2-3; size: NA; V: TRBV10-3
CDR3: CASSRDFQETQYF; DNA: TGTGCCAGCTCACGAGATTTCCAAGAGACCCAGTACTTC; D: NA; J: TRBJ2-5; size: NA; V: TRBV18
CDR3: CASSLKTEIYEQYF; DNA: TGTGCCAGCAGCTTGAAGACAGAAATCTACGAGCAGTACTTC; D: NA; J: TRBJ2-7; size: NA; V: TRBV5-6
CDR3: CAISDITTGRSGNTIYF; DNA: TGTGCCATCAGTGACATAACTACAGGTCGCTCTGGAAACACCATATATTTT; D: NA; J: TRBJ1-3; size: NA; V: TRBV10-3
CDR3: CASSLERVETQYF; DNA: TGCGCCAGCAGCTTGGAGCGGGTAGAGACCCAGTACTTC; D: NA; J: TRBJ2-5; size: NA; V: TRBV5-1
CDR3: CAWSYRGDTEAFF; DNA: TGTGCCTGGAGTTACCGGGGGGACACTGAAGCTTTCTTT; D: NA; J: TRBJ1-1; size: NA; V: TRBV30
CDR3: CASSRDRIYGYTF; DNA: TGTGCCAGCAGTAGGGACAGGATCTATGGCTACACCTTC; D: TRBD1; J: TRBJ1-2; size: NA; V: TRBV6-5
CDR3: CASSQSQQGNYGYTF; DNA: TGTGCCAGCAGCCAATCCCAACAGGGAAACTATGGCTACACCTTC; D: NA; J: TRBJ1-2; size: few; V: TRBV4-2